The 19 T cell receptor beta chains in this list originate from one sample, sequenced in a study of blood T cell repertoires in COVID-19. Produced via immunoSEQ multiplex PCR; TCRdb's table is partial and in-frame only. The sample consists of 150,000 to 200,000 clones, under 80% of them appearing once. The material sequenced was PBMCs or T cells enriched from blood (not recorded which). The source is a woman aged 50 to 60 with acute COVID-19.

J is TRBJ1-2 and V is TRBV3-1 (or the pseudogene TRBV3-2); D unresolved. V was pared by 0 bases and J by 2 bases, with 10 bases between. Germline values: CDR1 LGHDT, CDR2 YNNKEL (reference sequence). The CDR3 loop spans 15 amino acids. The CDR3 DNA reads as TGTGCCAGCAGCCAAGAGCCCCCAAGCAACTATGGCTACACCTTC. Translating it yields CASSQEPPSNYGYTF.

The chain links TRBV6-5 to TRBJ1-5; maybe TRBD1 (6 bases). The CDR3 consists of 15 residues. In germline, CDR1 is MNHEY, CDR2 SVGAGI. With 5 bases removed from V and 1 base from J, the gap between germline ends came to 12 bases. In DNA, the CDR3 is TGTGCCAGCAGTCCCGCCACAGGGAGCAATCAGCCCCAGCATTTT. This gives the protein CASSPATGSNQPQHF.

The chain recombines TRBV7-2 with TRBJ2-1; 9 positions agree with TRBD2. V shed 4 bases and J 5 bases; nucleotides not matched to a gene: 18. Looked up from germline, CDR1 is SGHTA and CDR2 is FQGNSA. The CDR3 totals 19 residues. The CDR3 here is CASSSLLMSRLAENNEQFF. The CDR3 DNA reads as TGTGCCAGCAGCTCCCTGCTTATGTCCCGACTAGCGGAGAACAATGAGCAGTTCTTC.

The chain is built from TRBV6-5 and TRBJ1-3; tentative D call: TRBD1 (6 bases). Trimming shortened V by 2 bases and J by 5 bases, and 10 bases separated the two germline ends. The CDR3 sequence is 14 residues long. CDR1 and CDR2 (germline): MNHEY, SVGAGI. The CDR3 sequence: CASSYSQGRNTIYF. As DNA, the CDR3 is TGTGCCAGCAGTTACAGCCAGGGGAGAAACACCATATATTTT.

The rearrangement links TRBV12-3 or TRBV12-4 to TRBJ1-2, with 11 bases lining up with TRBD1. The trim removed 3 bases at V and 8 bases at J, leaving 2 bases unmatched. CDR3 size: 13 residues. The CDR3 region is CASSLGQGDGYTF. CDR3 nucleotides: TGTGCCAGCAGTTTGGGACAGGGGGACGGCTACACCTTC.

V usage is TRBV3-1 (or the pseudogene TRBV3-2) and J usage is TRBJ1-4, with 8 bases lining up with TRBD1. V gave up 1 base and J gave up 3 bases; unmatched junction bases: 7. The germline gives CDR1 LGHDT, CDR2 YNNKEL (reference sequence). The CDR3 runs to 17 residues. The CDR3 loop reads CASSQVGRGRANEKLFF. The CDR3 nucleotides read TGTGCCAGCAGCCAAGTCGGCAGGGGGCGGGCTAATGAAAAACTGTTTTTT.

This sequence joins TRBV7-2 and TRBJ1-2, with D perhaps TRBD1 (6 bases). The CDR3 runs to 15 residues. Germline CDR1 is SGHTA and CDR2 is FQGNSA. V dropped 5 bases and J dropped 7 bases, with 20 bases sitting between them. Here the CDR3 reads CASSPRRGGGFGYTF. DNA for the CDR3: TGTGCCAGCAGCCCAAGACGCGGGGGCGGGTTTGGCTACACCTTC.

The chain has TRBV6-1 and TRBJ2-2; 7 nucleotides match TRBD1. Germline V gives CDR1 MNHNS, CDR2 SASEGT. With 5 bases clipped from V and 7 bases from J, the junction kept 4 bases outside the gene matches. The CDR3 contains 13 residues. CDR3 loop: CASSYAGGGELFF. CDR3 coding DNA: TGTGCCAGCAGTTATGCAGGGGGCGGGGAGCTGTTTTTT.

On this clone itself: Other nucleotide sequences from this sample produce the same CDR3. The rearrangement links TRBV27 to TRBJ1-5; TRBD1 aligns across 9 bases. CDR1 MNHEY and CDR2 SMNVEV come from the germline V gene (reference sequence). The CDR3 loop spans 12 amino acids. Losses at the gene ends were 6 bases for V and 7 bases for J; bases not matched to a gene: 1. The CDR3 nucleotides read TGTGCCAGCAGAACAGGGGGCCAGCCCCAGCATTTT. Translation gives CASRTGGQPQHF.

V gene TRBV6-6 combines with J gene TRBJ1-5, with 10 nucleotides matching TRBD1. CDR1 is MNHNY and CDR2 is SVGAGI in the germline V gene (reference sequence). Unmatched junction bases numbered 11, after V lost 6 bases and J lost 6 bases. The CDR3 loop spans 16 amino acids. CDR3 DNA: TGTGCCAGCAGGGACCTACCGGGACAGGGGATTCAGCCCCAGCATTTT. This gives the protein CASRDLPGQGIQPQHF.

V usage is TRBV19 and J usage is TRBJ1-2; maybe TRBD1 (5 bases). The CDR3 runs to 12 residues. Germline assignment: CDR1 LNHDA and CDR2 SQIVND (reference sequence). The V gene lost 5 bases and the J gene lost 7 bases, with 11 bases spanning the gap. The CDR3: CASSAPGSGYTF. The CDR3 DNA is TGTGCCAGTAGTGCCCCAGGGTCTGGCTACACCTTC.

This sequence joins TRBV4-1 and TRBJ2-1, with a possible D match to TRBD1 (5 bases). The length of the CDR3 is 16 residues. Germline V gene lookup returns CDR1 MGHRA and CDR2 YSYEKL. V lost 1 base and J 6 bases, leaving 16 bases between the germline ends. DNA of the CDR3: TGCGCCAGCAGCCAAGGACAGTCCCCGAGGTCCAATGAGCAGTTCTTC. Translating gives CASSQGQSPRSNEQFF.

This clone was detected only once. The CDR3 coding sequence is TGTGCCACCAGTGATAGGACAGGGGGCTCGGATGAGCAGTTCTTC. Protein product: CATSDRTGGSDEQFF. The rearrangement links TRBV24-1 to TRBJ2-1; TRBD1 aligns across 11 bases. The CDR3 is 15 amino acids. After removal of 3 bases from V and 8 bases from J, the junction contained 5 bases not matched to a gene. Germline assignment: CDR1 KGHDR and CDR2 SFDVKD.

The genes are TRBV19 and TRBJ1-1; 7 nucleotides agree with TRBD1. Germline CDR1 reads LNHDA; CDR2 reads SQIVND (reference sequence). The V segment lost 2 bases and the J segment 4 bases; nucleotides outside the gene matches: 7. This CDR3 contains 15 residues. CDR3 sequence reads: CASSILQGFRTEAFF. CDR3 DNA sequence: TGTGCCAGTAGTATACTACAGGGGTTTCGCACTGAAGCTTTCTTT. Full variable domain (remainder filled in from reference TRBV19 and TRBJ1-1): DGGITQSPKYLFRKEGQNVTLSCEQNLNHDAMYWYRQDPGQGLRLIYYSQIVNDFQKGDIAEGYSVSREKKESFPLTVTSAQKNPTAFYLCASSILQGFRTEAFFGQGTRLTVV.

The rearrangement joins TRBV19 to TRBJ2-1, with TRBD2 as a possible D gene (6 bases). V dropped 5 bases and J dropped 6 bases, with 17 bases sitting between them. CDR1 is LNHDA and CDR2 is SQIVND in the germline V gene (reference sequence). The CDR3 is 15 residues long. CDR3 bases: TGTGCCAGTAGTGGCTTAGGCGGGGCAAGCAATGAGCAGTTCTTC. This gives the protein CASSGLGGASNEQFF.

This chain connects TRBV3-1 (or the pseudogene TRBV3-2) to TRBJ1-4; the D gene is possibly TRBD1 (6 bases). This CDR3 contains 16 residues. CDR1 is LGHDT and CDR2 is YNNKEL in the germline V gene (reference sequence). V was trimmed by 3 bases and J by 6 bases, leaving 17 bases between them. CDR3 DNA sequence: TGTGCCAGCAGCCACCTTAGACCCGCAGGGGATGAAAAACTGTTTTTT. Its protein product is CASSHLRPAGDEKLFF.

Written as DNA, the CDR3 is TGCGCCAGCAGCCCTATGAATCTGGGAAACACCATATATTTT. Translating gives CASSPMNLGNTIYF. V is TRBV4-1 and J is TRBJ1-3; D is unresolved. Trimming left V 4 bases short and J 4 bases short, with 11 bases between. The CDR3 has 14 residues. Germline V gene data show CDR1 as MGHRA and CDR2 as YSYEKL.

The rearrangement links TRBV28 to TRBJ2-3; TRBD2 aligns across 9 bases. J lost 0 bases, V lost 5 bases, and 12 bases had no gene match. This CDR3 spans 18 amino acids. Germline V gives CDR1 MDHEN, CDR2 SYDVKM. This CDR3 reads CASSLTSGGTTSTDTQYF. The CDR3 bases are TGTGCCAGCAGTCTCACGAGCGGGGGGACTACTAGCACAGATACGCAGTATTTT.

The chain combines TRBV6-5 with TRBJ1-4; 7 bases map to TRBD1. The trim removed 6 bases at V and 3 bases at J, leaving 4 bases unmatched. CDR1 is MNHEY and CDR2 is SVGAGI in the germline V gene. This CDR3 contains 14 residues. CDR3 sequence reads: CASREGTANEKLFF. DNA for the CDR3: TGTGCCAGCAGGGAGGGGACAGCTAATGAAAAACTGTTTTTT.